Following are 24 T cell receptor beta chains from one sample sequenced in a study of beta chain features in type 1 diabetes. Findings and caveats of the study: Type 1 diabetes patients had TCRB CDR3s that were shorter (moderately but significantly so) in all four CD4+ subsets.

Isolated RNA was reverse transcribed in full, so expressed TCRB transcripts were sequenced. Produced via immunoSEQ multiplex PCR; TCRdb's table is partial and in-frame only. This table has just under 150,000 clones, 10% to 15% appearing once. Their target antigens are unknown. Sequencing used central memory CD4+ T cells from blood. The receptors derive from a man between 18 and 29 years old with type 1 diabetes.

This clone was counted only a few times. Other DNA sequences within the sample encode an identical CDR3. The genes are TRBV7-2 and TRBJ2-1; D remains ambiguous. The germline gives CDR1 SGHTA, CDR2 FQGNSA. The V gene lost 3 bases and the J gene lost 0 bases, with 9 bases spanning the gap. The CDR3 is 15 amino acids. DNA for the CDR3: TGTGCCAGCAGCTTGCCACGGAGCTCCTACAATGAGCAGTTCTTC. This gives the protein CASSLPRSSYNEQFF.

This clone was counted between two and nine times. At the DNA level, this CDR3 is encoded by other sequences in the same sample as well. V usage is TRBV5-1 and J usage is TRBJ2-1; possibly TRBD1 or TRBD2 for D (5 bases each). The germline CDR1 and CDR2 sequences are SGHRS and YFSETQ. V was pared by 0 bases and J by 7 bases, with 14 bases between. The CDR3 runs 15 residues. CDR3 region: CASSLVQGAGNEQFF. The CDR3 bases are TGCGCCAGCAGCTTGGTGCAGGGAGCTGGGAATGAGCAGTTCTTC.

The chain employs TRBV15 and TRBJ1-6; D ambiguous. The CDR3 runs to 14 residues. Germline lookup yields CDR1 LNHNV and CDR2 YYDKDF (reference sequence). Trimming pared 0 bases from V and 10 bases from J, leaving 10 bases between. CDR3 nucleotide sequence: TGTGCCACCAGCAGAGATGGGCTAAGCTCACCCCTCCACTTT. Residues: CATSRDGLSSPLHF.

This clone was counted only a few times. The chain couples TRBV5-1 to TRBJ2-3, with TRBD1 as a possible D gene (5 bases). V lost 6 bases to trimming and J lost 3 bases, with 14 bases between them. The germline V gene has CDR1 SGHRS and CDR2 YFSETQ. This CDR3 contains 14 residues. CDR3 sequence: CASTPEKGTDTQYF. The CDR3 DNA reads TGCGCCAGCACCCCTGAAAAGGGGACAGATACGCAGTATTTT.

This clone turned up a few times. The genes are TRBV7-9 and TRBJ1-2; perhaps TRBD1 as D (6 bases). The germline V gene encodes CDR1 SEHNR and CDR2 FQNEAQ (reference sequence). The ends were cut back, 6 bases at V and 6 bases at J, with 14 bases in the middle. The CDR3 is 13 residues long. The CDR3 DNA follows: TGTGCCAGCAGGGGGACAAGAGCCAATGGCTACACCTTC. It encodes CASRGTRANGYTF.

The chain is built from TRBV30 and TRBJ1-4; the D is unclear. CDR1 is GTSNPN, CDR2 SVGIG, per germline (reference sequence). CDR3 length: 11 amino acids. Deletions cut 7 bases from V and 4 bases from J, with 7 bases between. The CDR3 coding sequence is TGTGCCTCCGTAGATAATGAAAAACTGTTTTTT. It yields the protein CASVDNEKLFF.

This clone was counted a few times. The chain carries TRBV2 and TRBJ2-3; 7 bases are a match to TRBD1. Unmatched junction bases numbered 5, after V lost 5 bases and J lost 0 bases. The CDR3 is made up of 15 amino acids. The germline CDR1 and CDR2 sequences are SNHLY and FYNNEI. The CDR3 DNA reads TGTGCCAGCAGTACCCGACAGGGAAGCACAGATACGCAGTATTTT. Its protein product is CASSTRQGSTDTQYF.

About this clone: A read error is likely here: a far larger clone is one base away. The rearrangement links TRBV7-8 to TRBJ2-7, with TRBD1 matching 7 bases. The CDR3 loop spans 16 amino acids. Germline V gene data show CDR1 as SGHVS and CDR2 as FQNEAQ. V trimming: 4 bases; J trimming: 1 base; junction bases outside the gene matches: 10. CDR3 coding DNA: TGTGCCAGCAGCTCCAACAGGGGACCGCCATCCTACGAGCAGTACTTC. Encoded protein: CASSSNRGPPSYEQYF.

The chain combines TRBV5-1 with TRBJ2-2, with TRBD2 identical over 11 bases. The CDR3 is 16 residues long. With 4 bases clipped from V and 4 bases from J, the junction kept 6 bases outside the gene matches. CDR1 and CDR2 from the germline V gene are SGHRS and YFSETQ. CDR3 bases: TGCGCCAGCAGCCAACTAGCGGGGGCCGGCACCGGGGAGCTGTTTTTT. It translates to CASSQLAGAGTGELFF.

The V and J genes are TRBV19 and TRBJ1-1, with a possible D match to TRBD1 (5 bases). With 8 bases removed from V and 0 bases from J, the gap between germline ends came to 16 bases. The CDR3 covers 15 residues. The germline CDR1 and CDR2 sequences are LNHDA and SQIVND (reference sequence). The CDR3 region is CASVGRDRMNTEAFF. The CDR3, as DNA: TGTGCCAGTGTCGGGCGGGACCGGATGAACACTGAAGCTTTCTTT.

V is TRBV30 and J is TRBJ2-5; D is undetermined. The J call could be wrong; TRBJ2-7 is a better fit for the DNA end. The CDR3 runs to 13 residues. Germline values: CDR1 GTSNPN, CDR2 SVGIG (reference sequence). The CDR3: CASNGRFTYEQYF. CDR3 coding DNA: TGTGCCTCCAATGGACGGTTTACCTACGAGCAGTACTTC.

This sequence joins TRBV28 and TRBJ1-6, with 9 bases matching TRBD1. This CDR3 has 13 amino acids. Looked up from germline, CDR1 is MDHEN and CDR2 is SYDVKM. Trimming removed 6 bases from V and 8 bases from J; junction bases left unmatched: 2. This chain's CDR3 is CASRGQGYSPLHF. The CDR3 DNA reads as TGTGCCAGCAGGGGACAGGGATATTCACCCCTCCACTTT.

The V gene is TRBV4-2, the J gene TRBJ2-7; D assignment may be TRBD1 or TRBD2 (5 bases each). Germline V gene sequence: CDR1 LGHNA, CDR2 YNFKEQ. The V and J ends lost 1 base and 2 bases respectively, with 15 bases between them. CDR3 length equals 16 residues. The CDR3 loop is CASSQVSGQSTYEQYF. The DNA for the CDR3 is TGTGCCAGCAGCCAAGTCTCGGGGCAGTCAACCTACGAGCAGTACTTC.

This clone was picked up a small number of times. The genes are TRBV6-1 and TRBJ1-1, with unresolved D. Trimming took off 1 base at V and 0 bases at J, with 18 bases between the two ends. Germline loops: CDR1 MNHNS, CDR2 SASEGT. This CDR3 comprises 18 residues. CDR3: CASSEGNSSPKVNTEAFF. In DNA form, the CDR3 reads TGTGCCAGCAGTGAAGGGAACAGTTCTCCTAAAGTGAACACTGAAGCTTTCTTT.

The chain links TRBV20-1 to TRBJ1-1; D call uncertain. CDR1 is DFQATT and CDR2 is SNEGSKA in the germline V gene (reference sequence). V shed 8 bases and J shed 3 bases, with 10 bases lying between them. The CDR3 runs 11 residues. As DNA, the CDR3 is TGCAGTACTTGGAGCTACACTGAAGCTTTCTTT. The encoded protein is CSTWSYTEAFF.

The chain carries TRBV4-1 and TRBJ1-1, with 8 bases that match TRBD1. Germline lookup yields CDR1 MGHRA and CDR2 YSYEKL. The CDR3 length is 15 residues. Germline trimming cut 4 bases from V and 1 base from J; bases unmatched to any gene: 5. The CDR3 is CASSLLDRGNTEAFF. CDR3 in DNA: TGCGCCAGCAGCCTCCTAGACAGGGGGAACACTGAAGCTTTCTTT.

This clone appeared a few times. This sequence joins TRBV30 and TRBJ1-1; possibly TRBD1 for D (6 bases). V dropped 4 bases and J dropped 4 bases, with 19 bases sitting between them. CDR3 size: 15 residues. Germline V gene sequence: CDR1 GTSNPN, CDR2 SVGIG (reference sequence). CDR3 DNA: TGTGCCTGGATCATACTAGGGGGGCGCTTCACTGAAGCTTTCTTT. Translated, it gives CAWIILGGRFTEAFF.

This clone was recorded a few times. This chain links TRBV18 with TRBJ2-3; D unclear. Germline CDR1 KGHSH, CDR2 LQKENI. Trimming took 3 bases from V and 2 from J, leaving 12 bases between them. This CDR3 region has 15 residues. CDR3 bases: TGTGCCAGCTCACCGAAGGCCAGACCCACAGATACGCAGTATTTT. Amino acids: CASSPKARPTDTQYF.

This clone showed up just a few times. DNA for the CDR3: TGTGCCAGCGGAACCGGGGACCTCTCTGGGGCCAACGTCCTGACTTTC. It yields the protein CASGTGDLSGANVLTF. The genes are TRBV9 and TRBJ2-6; perhaps D is TRBD1 or TRBD2 (5 bases each). Looked up from germline, CDR1 is SGDLS and CDR2 is YYNGEE. The CDR3 has 16 residues. Trimming took 7 bases from V and 0 from J, leaving 14 bases between them. The full variable domain, in which reference TRBV9 and TRBJ2-6 provide the parts outside the CDR3, is DSGVTQTPKHLITATGQRVTLRCSPRSGDLSVYWYQQSLDQGLQFLIQYYNGEERAKGNILERFSAQQFPDLHSELNLSSLELGDSALYFCASGTGDLSGANVLTFGAGSRLTVL.

Only a few counts were recorded for this clone. DNA for the CDR3: TGTGCCAGCAGCACAGGGTGGCCTGGAAACACCATATATTTT. It specifies CASSTGWPGNTIYF. The chain employs TRBV6-5 and TRBJ1-3, with a weak D call TRBD1 (6 bases). The CDR3 sequence is 14 residues long. From germline, CDR1 is MNHEY and CDR2 SVGAGI. Deletions cut 6 bases from V and 2 bases from J, with 11 bases between.

This clone was detected a few times. The chain couples TRBV6-7 to TRBJ1-6; possibly TRBD1 for D (5 bases). TRBV6-7 has ORF status, its function being uncertain. Trimming took off 0 bases at V and 0 bases at J, with 27 bases between the two ends. The CDR3 has 23 residues. The CDR3 here is CASSYSNFNRDALWGSYNSPLHF. The CDR3 DNA is TGTGCCAGCAGTTACTCGAATTTCAACCGGGACGCACTATGGGGCTCCTATAATTCACCCCTCCACTTT.

This sequence joins TRBV30 and TRBJ1-4; a weak D match, TRBD1 (5 bases). Germline V lookup: CDR1 GTSNPN, CDR2 SVGIG (reference sequence). This CDR3 comprises 16 residues. The V end was cut by 1 base, the J end by 7 bases, with 19 bases between. The CDR3 is CAWSAPRGSPAEKLFF. CDR3 nucleotide sequence: TGTGCCTGGAGTGCCCCCCGGGGGTCCCCGGCTGAAAAACTGTTTTTT.

This clone has just a few counts. The chain is built from TRBV11-3 and TRBJ1-1; 7 bases fit TRBD1. The CDR3 has 15 amino acids. Trimming removed 7 bases from V and 0 bases from J; junction bases left unmatched: 8. In germline, CDR1 is SGHNT, CDR2 YENEEA. In DNA form, the CDR3 reads TGTGCCAGCACCGGGGACAGCTCCATGAACACTGAAGCTTTCTTT. It encodes CASTGDSSMNTEAFF.

In this sample, this clone turned up a few times. The chain uses TRBV5-1 and TRBJ2-3; D gene ambiguous. The CDR3 has 12 residues. V shed 2 bases and J shed 6 bases, with 7 bases lying between them. From germline, CDR1 is SGHRS and CDR2 YFSETQ. This CDR3 is CASSFSPDTQYF. For the CDR3, the DNA is TGCGCCAGCAGCTTCTCCCCCGATACGCAGTATTTT. Complete variable domain (other parts from reference TRBV5-1 and TRBJ2-3): KAGVTQTPRYLIKTRGQQVTLSCSPISGHRSVSWYQQTPGQGLQFLFEYFSETQRNKGNFPGRFSGRQFSNSRSEMNVSTLELGDSALYLCASSFSPDTQYFGPGTRLTVL.